Following are 4 T cell receptor beta chains from one sample sequenced in a study of control samples from healthy donors and cancer patients. Using immunoSEQ multiplex PCR, the repertoire was profiled, and TCRdb retains in-frame clones only, with some absent. Here the sample spans 20,000 to 30,000 clones, about nine tenths being singletons. Sequenced material: PBMCs. The receptor source for this set is a man in his fifties or sixties with lung cancer.

This clone came up a few times. The chain is built from TRBV5-1 and TRBJ2-1; tentatively, D is TRBD1 or TRBD2 (6 bases each). Germline V lookup: CDR1 SGHRS, CDR2 YFSETQ. Trimming took off 0 bases at V and 12 bases at J, with 16 bases between the two ends. The CDR3 sequence is 14 residues long. CDR3 loop: CASSLGAEGGWQFF. In DNA, the CDR3 is TGCGCCAGCAGCTTGGGGGCCGAGGGGGGTTGGCAGTTCTTC.

Points on this clone: An end of the junction differs from the germline gene, which may be a read error. The J gene is TRBJ2-3, the V gene TRBV14; D not resolved. Germline V gives CDR1 SGHDN, CDR2 FVKESK. This CDR3 contains 13 residues. CDR3 sequence (DNA): TGTGTCAGCAGCCAAGAGGCAAGAGCTACGCAGTATTTT. It is translated as CVSSQEARATQYF.

The rearrangement joins TRBV5-1 to TRBJ2-2; D is ambiguous. The CDR3 consists of 15 residues. Germline loops: CDR1 SGHRS, CDR2 YFSETQ. Trimming shortened V by 6 bases and J by 6 bases, and 18 bases separated the two germline ends. This CDR3 reads CASTTHTLLAGELFF. The DNA of the CDR3 is TGCGCCAGCACTACTCATACCCTTCTCGCCGGGGAGCTGTTTTTT.

The chain carries TRBV7-8 and TRBJ1-2, with a tentative D call TRBD1 (5 bases). The length of the CDR3 is 15 residues. Trimming took off 5 bases at V and 0 bases at J, with 13 bases between the two ends. Germline CDR1 and CDR2: SGHVS and FQNEAQ. The DNA of the CDR3 is TGTGCCAGCAGCCCTTCCAGGGCATCTAACTATGGCTACACCTTC. Its translation is CASSPSRASNYGYTF.